This is a list of T cell receptor beta chains from one sample in a study of CD4 T cells in relation to SARS-CoV-2 and coronaviruses. These receptors are not linked to any known antigen. Repertoires were generated with immunoSEQ multiplex PCR, while TCRdb's copy carries only in-frame clones and drops some. Among 10,000 to 15,000 clones listed, less than 80% were seen once. Sequencing was carried out using CD4+ T cells from PBMCs, cultured in vitro. The receptors here all came from a human donor in good health. Both conserved end residues are part of each CDR3. A D gene is named only where the DNA matches it firmly. Size is omitted from some rows. Given values are once, few, many or a class for expanded clones.

abundance | j_gene | d_gene | len | v_gene | CDR3nt | CDR3aa
. | TRBJ2-5 | . | 16 | TRBV3-1/TRBV3-2 | TGTGCCAGCAGCCAAGATTTCCACGGCGGGAAAGAGACCCAGTACTTC | CASSQDFHGGKETQYF
. | TRBJ1-2 | . | 13 | TRBV7-8 | TGTGCCAGCAGCTCAGGGTGGATCTATGGCTACACCTTC | CASSSGWIYGYTF
. | TRBJ1-1 | . | 14 | TRBV6-1 | TGTGCCAGCAGTGACGGGGGATTGAACACTGAAGCTTTCTTT | CASSDGGLNTEAFF
. | TRBJ2-3 | TRBD2 | 16 | TRBV5-5 | TGTGCCAGCAGCTTGGCTAGCGGGAGTGGTTCAGATACGCAGTATTTT | CASSLASGSGSDTQYF
. | TRBJ1-5 | . | 16 | TRBV27 | TGTGCCAGCAGTTTTCAGGGCCCTTATAGCAATCAGCCCCAGCATTTT | CASSFQGPYSNQPQHF
. | TRBJ1-5 | . | 15 | TRBV24-1 | TGTGCCACCAGTGATTTTCAGGGTAGCAATCAGCCCCAGCATTTT | CATSDFQGSNQPQHF
few | TRBJ2-3 | . | 14 | TRBV5-1 | TGCGCCAGCTCCAAACAGGGAATTGCAGATACGCAGTATTTT | CASSKQGIADTQYF
. | TRBJ2-3 | TRBD1 | 15 | TRBV7-9 | TGTGCCAGCAGCGCCCGGGACAGGGATACAGATACGCAGTATTTT | CASSARDRDTDTQYF
. | TRBJ1-4 | . | 13 | TRBV10-3 | TGTGCCATCAGTCCCAAGGGAGGTGAAAAACTGTTTTTT | CAISPKGGEKLFF
. | TRBJ2-7 | . | 11 | TRBV15 | TGTGCCACCCGTAATCGCTACGAGCAGTACTTC | CATRNRYEQYF
. | TRBJ2-7 | TRBD1 | 14 | TRBV6-5 | TGTGCCAGCAGAAGACAGGGGGGTGGGTACGAGCAGTACTTC | CASRRQGGGYEQYF
few | TRBJ2-3 | TRBD1 | 19 | TRBV5-1 | TGCGCCAGCAGCTCTAGGGAAAATTGGGGACAGGGCCACACAGATACGCAGTATTTT | CASSSRENWGQGHTDTQYF
once | TRBJ2-5 | . | 15 | TRBV3-1/TRBV3-2 | TGTGCCAGCAGCCAAGACCAGGACAGACAAGAGACCCAGTACTTC | CASSQDQDRQETQYF
. | TRBJ2-1 | . | 17 | TRBV11-2 | TGTGCCAGCAGCTTAGACTTCGGGACTGGGGTCCACAATGAGCAGTTCTTC | CASSLDFGTGVHNEQFF
once | TRBJ1-2 | . | 11 | TRBV24-1 | TGTGCCACCAGTGAAGGGAGAGGCTACACCTTC | CATSEGRGYTF
. | TRBJ2-7 | TRBD2 | 13 | TRBV5-6 | TGTGCCAGCAGCCCCTGGGAGGGCTACGAGCAGTACTTC | CASSPWEGYEQYF
. | TRBJ2-1 | . | 14 | TRBV11-1 | TGTGCCAGCAGCTTAGGGACATTATACAATGAGCAGTTCTTC | CASSLGTLYNEQFF
. | TRBJ1-1 | TRBD1 | 15 | TRBV6-5 | TGTGCCAGCAGCCGCGACTTACAGGGGTCCAGTAAAGCTTTCTTT | CASSRDLQGSSKAFF
. | TRBJ2-6 | . | 17 | TRBV5-4 | TGTGCCAGCAGCTTAGACAGTTATAGCTCTGGGGCCAACGTCCTGACTTTC | CASSLDSYSSGANVLTF
. | TRBJ2-7 | . | 12 | TRBV12-3/TRBV12-4 | TGTGCCAGCAGTTGGAGGTTCTACGAGCAGTACTTC | CASSWRFYEQYF
. | TRBJ2-3 | . | 13 | TRBV28 | TGTGCCAGCAGTGAAACTAGCACAGATACGCAGTATTTT | CASSETSTDTQYF
. | TRBJ1-2 | . | 13 | TRBV6-5 | TGTGCCAGCAGCCCGGGGAGGAACTATGGCTACACCTTC | CASSPGRNYGYTF
few | TRBJ2-7 | TRBD1 | 15 | TRBV5-4 | TGTGCCAGCAGCTTCGGGACAGGGAGCTCCTACGAGCAGTACTTC | CASSFGTGSSYEQYF
. | TRBJ2-1 | TRBD1 | 15 | TRBV10-1 | TGCGCCAGCAGTGAACCCGGGACAGGGCACAATGAGCAGTTCTTC | CASSEPGTGHNEQFF
. | TRBJ2-7 | TRBD2 | 14 | TRBV3-1/TRBV3-2 | TGTGCCAGCAGCCCGACTAGCTTCACCTACGAGCAGTACTTC | CASSPTSFTYEQYF
. | TRBJ2-7 | . | 12 | TRBV6-5 | TGTGCCAGCAGTATGACCGGGTACGAGCAGTACTTC | CASSMTGYEQYF
. | TRBJ2-2 | TRBD1 | 15 | TRBV19 | TGTGCCAGTAGAAAGGGGGCAGGGGTGACCGGGGAGCTGTTTTTT | CASRKGAGVTGELFF
. | TRBJ1-1 | . | 14 | TRBV5-1 | TGCGCCAGCAGCCCCGGGGACATCGGGACTGAAGCTTTCTTT | CASSPGDIGTEAFF
. | TRBJ2-3 | . | 14 | TRBV3-1/TRBV3-2 | TGTGCCAGCAGCCAAGGACTAACCACAGATACGCAGTATTTT | CASSQGLTTDTQYF
few | TRBJ1-4 | . | 15 | TRBV21-1 | TGTGCCAGCAGCAAAGCTGGGGCCGCTAATGAAAAACTGTTTTTT | CASSKAGAANEKLFF
once | TRBJ1-6 | . | 14 | TRBV28 | TGTGCCAGCACCGCGGGGGATAATAATTCACCCCTCCACTTT | CASTAGDNNSPLHF
. | TRBJ2-3 | TRBD1 | 13 | TRBV14 | TGTGCCAGCAGCCCCGACAGGGCGGATACGCAGTATTTT | CASSPDRADTQYF
. | TRBJ1-1 | TRBD1 | 13 | TRBV18 | TGTGCCAGCCGGGGACAGGGGGACACTGAAGCTTTCTTT | CASRGQGDTEAFF
few | TRBJ1-6 | TRBD1 | 15 | TRBV5-1 | TGCGCCAGCAGCTTTGGGACAGGGGATACTTCACCCCTCCACTTT | CASSFGTGDTSPLHF
. | TRBJ1-2 | TRBD1 | 13 | TRBV10-2 | TGCGCCAGCAGGCAGACAGGGTCCTATGGCTACACCTTC | CASRQTGSYGYTF
. | TRBJ1-2 | TRBD1 | 15 | TRBV6-1 | TGTGCCAGCAGTGGAGCCGGGACAGTGAACTATGGCTACACCTTC | CASSGAGTVNYGYTF
few | TRBJ2-7 | TRBD2 | 15 | TRBV4-1 | TGCGCCAGCAGCCAAGTCGGGACTAGCGGTTACGAGCAGTACTTC | CASSQVGTSGYEQYF
few | TRBJ2-1 | TRBD2 | 16 | TRBV7-9 | TGTGCCAGCAGCTACGGAGCGGGAAGCTCCTACAATGAGCAGTTCTTC | CASSYGAGSSYNEQFF
. | TRBJ2-4 | TRBD1 | 12 | TRBV7-9 | TGTGCCAGCAGCGCACAGGGGAGCATTCAGTACTTC | CASSAQGSIQYF
. | TRBJ1-1 | . | 13 | TRBV5-4 | TGTGCCAGCAGCCCACCTAGTTCCACTGAAGCTTTCTTT | CASSPPSSTEAFF
. | TRBJ1-1 | TRBD1 | 13 | TRBV7-3 | TGTGCCAGCAGCCCCGGGACAGTCACTGAAGCTTTCTTT | CASSPGTVTEAFF
. | TRBJ2-1 | . | 12 | TRBV28 | TGTGCCAGCAGTTTCTCTCCCAGCGTGAGGTTCTTC | CASSFSPSVRFF
. | TRBJ2-1 | . | 13 | TRBV5-4 | TGTGCCAGCGGTAGCGATACCTACAATGAGCAGTTCTTC | CASGSDTYNEQFF